The 18 T cell receptor beta chains presented below share a single source sample, sequenced in a study of T cells in Graves' hyperthyroidism and ophthalmopathy. What was amplified from RNA transcripts were TCR beta CDR3 regions. HTBI primers were employed in a first-round RT-PCR of the TCR CDR3. TCRdb re-analysed the multiplex PCR reads in MiXCR, keeping a single row per CDR3 protein. The table shows approximately 620,000 distinct CDR3 sequences, with about a sixth occurring only once. The sample comprised blood. These receptors were taken from a middle-aged woman with Graves' ophthalmopathy.

A few counts support this clonotype. The genes are TRBV27 and TRBJ2-7; TRBD1 aligns across 7 bases. This CDR3 has 15 residues. Germline lookup yields CDR1 MNHEY and CDR2 SMNVEV (reference sequence). J was trimmed by 0 bases and V by 4 bases; bases with no gene match: 6. The CDR3 DNA reads as TGTGCCAGCAGTTGGGGGACAGCCAGCTCCTACGAGCAGTACTTC. Its protein product is CASSWGTASSYEQYF.

This clonotype was detected ten times or more. The rearrangement links TRBV27 to TRBJ1-1, with D unclear. Germline loops: CDR1 MNHEY, CDR2 SMNVEV (reference sequence). Trimming took 5 bases from V and 1 from J, leaving 11 bases between them. The CDR3 covers 14 residues. The CDR3, as DNA: TGTGCCAGCAGTCCCGTCCCAGAGAACACTGAAGCTTTCTTT. Its translation is CASSPVPENTEAFF.

This clonotype was detected a few times. J is TRBJ2-5 and V is TRBV5-5, with D possibly matching TRBD2 (7 bases). The V end lost 0 bases, the J end lost 4 bases, and 13 bases lay between the germline ends. The germline CDR1 and CDR2 sequences are SGHKS and YYEKEE (reference sequence). The CDR3 has 15 residues. The chain's CDR3 is CASSLGGRERETQYF. The CDR3 coding sequence is TGTGCCAGCAGCTTGGGGGGGCGGGAGAGAGAGACCCAGTACTTC.

V usage is TRBV20-1 and J usage is TRBJ2-1; 9 nucleotides agree with TRBD2. V lost 5 bases, J lost 3 bases, and 8 bases stayed unmatched. The CDR3 runs 15 residues. CDR1 DFQATT and CDR2 SNEGSKA come from the germline V gene (reference sequence). CDR3 protein: CSASSGTSRYNEQFF. The CDR3 nucleotides read TGCAGTGCTTCTTCCGGGACTAGCCGCTACAATGAGCAGTTCTTC.

This clonotype was seen many times. The chain employs TRBV20-1 and TRBJ1-1; D is undetermined. V was trimmed by 6 bases and J by 1 base, leaving 6 bases between them. Germline loops: CDR1 DFQATT, CDR2 SNEGSKA (reference sequence). The CDR3 consists of 11 residues. CDR3 loop: CSAMENTEAFF. DNA of the CDR3: TGCAGTGCCATGGAGAACACTGAAGCTTTCTTT.

Concerning this clonotype itself: The junction does not match germline at one end; this may be a read error. This chain uses TRBV7-9 with TRBJ2-1; 8 bases are shared with TRBD1. The germline V gene encodes CDR1 SEHNR and CDR2 FQNEAQ (reference sequence). The CDR3 extends over 19 amino acids. This CDR3 is CASSPRQPLYGQGGDEQLF. The CDR3 DNA follows: TGTGCCAGCAGCCCTCGACAACCCCTCTACGGACAGGGTGGCGATGAGCAGCTCTTC.

In its sample, this clonotype was seen many times. V gene TRBV20-1 combines with J gene TRBJ2-3; D gene uncertain. CDR1 is DFQATT, CDR2 SNEGSKA, per germline (reference sequence). V was trimmed by 5 bases and J by 6 bases, leaving 9 bases between them. CDR3 length: 11 amino acids. The CDR3 bases are TGCAGTGCTCCGATTATGGATACGCAGTATTTT. Residues: CSAPIMDTQYF.

A note on this clonotype: Being one base from a much bigger clone, this may be a read error. This chain links TRBV27 with TRBJ1-1; 7 nucleotides align to TRBD1. This CDR3 has 14 amino acids. Germline lookup yields CDR1 MNHEY and CDR2 SMNVEV (reference sequence). The CDR3 nucleotides are TGTGCCAGCAGTTTATGGCAGGGGGACACTGGAGCTTTCTTT. Amino acid sequence: CASSLWQGDTGAFF.

This clonotype was observed many times. V gene TRBV2 combines with J gene TRBJ1-6; 7 bases are shared with TRBD1. This CDR3 has 12 amino acids. Germline CDR1 and CDR2: SNHLY and FYNNEI. After removal of 3 bases from V and 10 bases from J, the junction contained 0 bases not matched to a gene. As DNA, the CDR3 is TGTGCCAGCAGTGACAGGGGGTCACCCCTCCACTTT. Translating it yields CASSDRGSPLHF.

Concerning this clonotype itself: Being one base from a much bigger clone, this may be a read error. V usage is TRBV6-1 and J usage is TRBJ1-2; no clear D. CDR3 length: 13 amino acids. Per germline, CDR1 MNHNS and CDR2 SASEGT. With 7 bases removed from V and 6 bases from J, the gap between germline ends came to 15 bases. The CDR3 coding sequence is TGTGCCAGCATGCGGGGAACGCCCCATGGCTACACCTTC. Translation gives CASMRGTPHGYTF.

This clonotype was seen a handful of times. The chain joins TRBV7-6 to TRBJ2-7, with 10 bases matching TRBD1. J was trimmed by 7 bases and V by 7 bases; bases with no gene match: 10. This CDR3 comprises 14 residues. Germline values: CDR1 SGHVS, CDR2 FNYEAQ. The CDR3 nucleotides are TGTGCCAGCAACGATCCGGGACAGGGGCGTGAGCAGTACTTC. It yields the protein CASNDPGQGREQYF.

For this clonotype: A much larger clonotype is one base distant, so this may be a read error. V gene TRBV6-2 or TRBV6-3 combines with J gene TRBJ2-3; weak D call: TRBD1 (6 bases). Germline assignment: CDR1 MNHEY and CDR2 SVGEGT. The CDR3 spans 15 residues. CDR3 coding DNA: TGTGCCAGCAGTTACGGGGGCTATGGCGCAGATGCGCAGTATTTT. Translating it yields CASSYGGYGADAQYF.

This clonotype was detected a few times. The chain carries TRBV9 and TRBJ1-1; D ambiguous. CDR1 SGDLS and CDR2 YYNGEE come from the germline V gene. With 3 bases removed from V and 3 bases from J, the gap between germline ends came to 12 bases. The CDR3 spans 14 residues. CDR3 DNA sequence: TGTGCCAGCAGCGCCGGGTCCATGGACACTGAAGCTTTCTTT. Protein product: CASSAGSMDTEAFF.

At least ten counts were recorded for this clonotype. The V call is TRBV4-1, the J call TRBJ2-7; TRBD2 matches at 11 bases. The CDR3 runs to 17 residues. The germline V gene encodes CDR1 MGHRA and CDR2 YSYEKL. V shed 0 bases, J shed 1 base, and the junction held 5 bases outside the gene matches. The CDR3 DNA sequence: TGCGCCAGCAGCCAAGACCCTAGCGGGAGGACGTCCTACGAGCAGTACTTC. Its translation: CASSQDPSGRTSYEQYF.

This clonotype was recorded at least ten times. This chain joins TRBV7-9 and TRBJ2-3, with 14 bases fitting TRBD2. Trimming at V came to 5 bases and at J to 3 bases, leaving 10 bases not matched to a gene. The germline V gene encodes CDR1 SEHNR and CDR2 FQNEAQ (reference sequence). The CDR3 is 18 amino acids. This chain's CDR3 is CASSETTSGRAWTDTQYF. The CDR3 DNA is TGTGCCAGCAGCGAGACGACTAGCGGGAGGGCGTGGACAGATACGCAGTATTTT.

Comments on this clonotype: One end of the junction does not line up with germline, which may come from a read error. The rearrangement joins TRBV29-1 to TRBJ2-5; D could derive from TRBD1 or TRBD2 (5 bases each). The CDR3 runs 13 residues. Germline-derived CDR1 and CDR2 are SQVTM and ANQGSEA. Here the CDR3 DNA reads TGCAGCTTTGACTTGGGGGTACAAGAGACCCAGTACTTC. It translates to CSFDLGVQETQYF.

This clonotype occurred many times. J is TRBJ2-1 and V is TRBV6-1; 9 bases agree with TRBD1. Germline lookup yields CDR1 MNHNS and CDR2 SASEGT. The ends lost 8 bases at V and 2 bases at J; junction bases unmatched: 4. The CDR3 consists of 14 residues. Here the CDR3 reads CASFWTGAYNEQFF. The CDR3 region has the DNA TGTGCCAGCTTTTGGACAGGGGCCTACAATGAGCAGTTCTTC.

This clonotype was observed many times. The V call is TRBV13, the J call TRBJ2-1; 7 nucleotides line up with TRBD1. V lost 5 bases and J lost 5; bases outside the gene matches: 6. Germline V gene lookup returns CDR1 PRHDT and CDR2 FYEKMQ (reference sequence). This CDR3 spans 14 amino acids. The CDR3 sequence is CASSRGPVNNEQFF. The CDR3 DNA is TGTGCCAGCAGCAGGGGGCCGGTAAACAATGAGCAGTTCTTC.